These T cell receptor beta chains were read from a single sample in a study of T cells after yellow fever vaccination. From the 5' RACE reads, TCRdb called clonotypes with MiXCR, one entry per CDR3 protein. Of 200,000 to 300,000 distinct CDR3 sequences in the sample, approximately 12% are singletons; the top ten hold 0.4% to 0.55%. This specimen was CD4+ T cells sorted from PBMCs, taken 45 days after the yellow fever booster vaccination. The receptors shown here come from a man aged 30 to 45 who received the YFV17D yellow fever vaccine. CDR3s include the opening cysteine and the closing phenylalanine or tryptophan. A D gene is named only where the DNA matches it firmly. Clone sizes are given selectively: once, few, many, or a class where the clone is expanded.

DNA: TGTGCCAGCAGAGAAGGGGGCGGGAATGAGCAGTTCTTC
CDR3: CASREGGGNEQFF
D: TRBD1
J: TRBJ2-1
size: NA
V: TRBV6-1

DNA: TGTGCCAGCAGCTCCCGACTAGCGGACACCACAGATACGCAGTATTTT
CDR3: CASSSRLADTTDTQYF
D: TRBD2
J: TRBJ2-3
size: NA
V: TRBV7-8

DNA: TGCGCCAGCAGCACTGGGACAGGGTTACAAGAGACCCAGTACTTC
CDR3: CASSTGTGLQETQYF
D: TRBD1
J: TRBJ2-5
size: NA
V: TRBV5-1

DNA: TGTGCCAGCAGTTACTCTGGTGCCACTGAAGCTTTCTTT
CDR3: CASSYSGATEAFF
D: NA
J: TRBJ1-1
size: few
V: TRBV6-6

DNA: TGTGCCATCAGTTTAGACAGGGGGCTTACTGAAGCTTTCTTT
CDR3: CAISLDRGLTEAFF
D: TRBD1
J: TRBJ1-1
size: many
V: TRBV10-3

DNA: TGTGCCATCACCGGGACTAACAGGACAAATGAGCAGTTCTTC
CDR3: CAITGTNRTNEQFF
D: TRBD2
J: TRBJ2-1
size: few
V: TRBV24-1

DNA: TGTGCCAGCAGCGTTACAGGGTACACCGGGGAGCTGTTTTTT
CDR3: CASSVTGYTGELFF
D: NA
J: TRBJ2-2
size: few
V: TRBV7-2

DNA: TGTGCCATCAGTGACACTAGCGGGAGGCTCTTAGGTGTAGTCCCAGAGACCCAGTACTTC
CDR3: CAISDTSGRLLGVVPETQYF
D: TRBD2
J: TRBJ2-5
size: few
V: TRBV10-3

DNA: TGCGCCAGCAGTCCGGGCTCTGGGGCCAACGTCCTGACTTTC
CDR3: CASSPGSGANVLTF
D: NA
J: TRBJ2-6
size: many
V: TRBV5-1

DNA: TGCGCCAGCAGCCAACATCTAGCGGGAGGGGTCCCAAATGAGCAGTTCTTC
CDR3: CASSQHLAGGVPNEQFF
D: TRBD2
J: TRBJ2-1
size: few
V: TRBV4-3

DNA: TGCGCCAGCAGCTCCGGGACTCGGCCCGGCTACGAGCAGTACTTC
CDR3: CASSSGTRPGYEQYF
D: NA
J: TRBJ2-7
size: many
V: TRBV5-1